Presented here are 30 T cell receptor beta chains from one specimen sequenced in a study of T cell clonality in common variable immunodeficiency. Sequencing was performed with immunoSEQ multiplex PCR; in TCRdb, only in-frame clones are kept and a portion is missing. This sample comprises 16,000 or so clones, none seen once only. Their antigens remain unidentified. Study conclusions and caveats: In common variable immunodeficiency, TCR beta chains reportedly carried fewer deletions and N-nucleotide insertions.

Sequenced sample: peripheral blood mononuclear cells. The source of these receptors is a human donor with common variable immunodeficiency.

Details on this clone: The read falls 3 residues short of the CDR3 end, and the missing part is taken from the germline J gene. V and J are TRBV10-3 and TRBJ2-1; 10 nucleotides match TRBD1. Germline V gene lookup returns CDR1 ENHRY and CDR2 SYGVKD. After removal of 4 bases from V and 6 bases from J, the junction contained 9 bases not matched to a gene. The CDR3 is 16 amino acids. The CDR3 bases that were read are TGTGCCATCAGTGGACTTTCCGGGACAGGGGTCAATGAG. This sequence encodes CAISGLSGTGVNE. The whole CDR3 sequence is CAISGLSGTGVNEQFF.

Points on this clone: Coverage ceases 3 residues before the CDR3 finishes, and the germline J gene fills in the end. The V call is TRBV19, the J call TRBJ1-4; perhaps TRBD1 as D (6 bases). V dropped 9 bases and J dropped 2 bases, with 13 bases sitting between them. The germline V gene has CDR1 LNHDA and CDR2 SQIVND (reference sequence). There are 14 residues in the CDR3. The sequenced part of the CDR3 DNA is TGTGCCAGCGGAATAGGACAGACTAATGAAAAA. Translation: CASGIGQTNEK. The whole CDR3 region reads CASGIGQTNEKLFF.

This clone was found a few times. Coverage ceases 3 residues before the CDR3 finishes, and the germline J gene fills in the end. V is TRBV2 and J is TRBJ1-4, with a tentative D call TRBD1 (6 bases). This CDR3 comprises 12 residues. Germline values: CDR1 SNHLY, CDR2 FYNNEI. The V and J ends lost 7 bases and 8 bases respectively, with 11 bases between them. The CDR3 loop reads CASNRVEEKLFF. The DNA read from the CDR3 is TGTGCCAGCAACAGGGTTGAAGAAAAA.

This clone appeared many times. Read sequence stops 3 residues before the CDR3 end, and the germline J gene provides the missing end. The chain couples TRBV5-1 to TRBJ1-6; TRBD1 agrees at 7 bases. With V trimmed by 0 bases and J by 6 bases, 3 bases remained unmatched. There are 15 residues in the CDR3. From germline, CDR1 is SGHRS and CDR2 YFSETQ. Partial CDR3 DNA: TGCGCCAGCAGCTTGGTGGCAGGGGGTAATTCACCC. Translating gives CASSLVAGGNSP. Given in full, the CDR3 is CASSLVAGGNSPLHF.

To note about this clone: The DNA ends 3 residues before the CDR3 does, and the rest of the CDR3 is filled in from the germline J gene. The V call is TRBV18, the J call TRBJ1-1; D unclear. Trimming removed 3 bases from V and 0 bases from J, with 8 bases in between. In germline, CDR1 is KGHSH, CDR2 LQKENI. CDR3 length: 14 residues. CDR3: CASSPRSVNTEAFF. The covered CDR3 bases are TGTGCCAGCTCACCCCGTTCCGTGAACACTGAA.

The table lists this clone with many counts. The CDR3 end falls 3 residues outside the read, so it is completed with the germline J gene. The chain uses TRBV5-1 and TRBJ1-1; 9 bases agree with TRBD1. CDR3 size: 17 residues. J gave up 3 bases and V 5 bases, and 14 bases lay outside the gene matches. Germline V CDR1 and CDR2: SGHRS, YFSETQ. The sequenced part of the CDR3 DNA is TGCGCCAGCAGACCTAGACCGGGACAGGGTGGGTACACTGAA. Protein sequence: CASRPRPGQGGYTE. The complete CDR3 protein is CASRPRPGQGGYTEAFF.

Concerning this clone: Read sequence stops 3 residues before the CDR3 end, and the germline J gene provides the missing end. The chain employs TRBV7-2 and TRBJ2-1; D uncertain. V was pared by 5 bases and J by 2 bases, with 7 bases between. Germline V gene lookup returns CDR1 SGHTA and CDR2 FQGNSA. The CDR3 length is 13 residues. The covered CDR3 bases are TGTGCCAGCAGCACACCACCCTACAATGAG. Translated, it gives CASSTPPYNE. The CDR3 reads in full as CASSTPPYNEQFF.

This chain's CDR3 is CASSPQGAKGLNTEAFF. CDR3 DNA, as far as it was read: TGTGCCAGCTCACCACAGGGGGCGAAAGGATTGAACACTGAA. J is TRBJ1-1 and V is TRBV18; 7 bases line up with TRBD1. The CDR3 end falls 3 residues outside the read, so it is completed with the germline J gene. From germline, CDR1 is KGHSH and CDR2 LQKENI. Trimming cost V 1 base and J 0 bases; bases outside gene matches: 8. The CDR3 loop spans 17 amino acids. The complete variable domain, with remaining parts taken from reference TRBV18 and TRBJ1-1, reads NAGVMQNPRHLVRRRGQEARLRCSPMKGHSHVYWYRQLPEEGLKFMVYLQKENIIDESGMPKERFSAEFPKEGPSILRIQQVVRGDSAAYFCASSPQGAKGLNTEAFFGQGTRLTVV.

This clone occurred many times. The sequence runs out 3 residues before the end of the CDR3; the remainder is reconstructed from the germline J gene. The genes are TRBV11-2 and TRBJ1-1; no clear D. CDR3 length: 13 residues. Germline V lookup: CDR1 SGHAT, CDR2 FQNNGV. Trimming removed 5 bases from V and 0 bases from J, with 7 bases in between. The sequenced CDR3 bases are TGTGCCAGCAGCCAACACCTGAACACTGAA. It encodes CASSQHLNTE. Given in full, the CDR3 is CASSQHLNTEAFF.

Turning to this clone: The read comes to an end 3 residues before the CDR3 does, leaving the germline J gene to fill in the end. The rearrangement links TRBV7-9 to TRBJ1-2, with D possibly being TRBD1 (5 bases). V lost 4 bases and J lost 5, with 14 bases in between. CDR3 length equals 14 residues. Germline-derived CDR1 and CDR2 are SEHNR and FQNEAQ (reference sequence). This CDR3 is CASSWTREAYGYTF. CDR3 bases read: TGTGCCAGCAGCTGGACACGCGAAGCATATGGC. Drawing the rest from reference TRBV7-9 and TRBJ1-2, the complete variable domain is DTGVSQNPRHKITKRGQNVTFRCDPISEHNRLYWYRQTLGQGPEFLTYFQNEAQLEKSRLLSDRFSAERPKGSFSTLEIQRTEQGDSAMYLCASSWTREAYGYTFGSGTRLTVV.

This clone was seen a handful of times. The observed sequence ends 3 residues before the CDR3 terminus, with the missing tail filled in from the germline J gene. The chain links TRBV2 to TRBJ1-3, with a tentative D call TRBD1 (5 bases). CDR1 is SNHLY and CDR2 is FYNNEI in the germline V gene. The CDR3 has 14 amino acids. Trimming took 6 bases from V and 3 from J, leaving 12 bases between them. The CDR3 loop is CASRGGQDGNTIYF. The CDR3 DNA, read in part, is TGTGCCAGCAGGGGCGGACAAGATGGAAACACC. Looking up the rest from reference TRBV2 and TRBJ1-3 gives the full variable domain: EPEVTQTPSHQVTQMGQEVILRCVPISNHLYFYWYRQILGQKVEFLVSFYNNEISEKSEIFDDQFSVERPDGSNFTLKIRSTKLEDSAMYFCASRGGQDGNTIYFGEGSWLTVV.

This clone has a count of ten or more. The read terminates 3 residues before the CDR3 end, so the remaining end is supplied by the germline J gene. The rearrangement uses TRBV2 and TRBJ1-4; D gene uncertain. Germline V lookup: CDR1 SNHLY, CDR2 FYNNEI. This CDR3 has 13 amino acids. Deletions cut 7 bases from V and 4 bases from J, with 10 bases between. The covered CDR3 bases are TGTGCCAGCACCAAGCGGAGTAATGAAAAA. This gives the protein CASTKRSNEK. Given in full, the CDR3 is CASTKRSNEKLFF. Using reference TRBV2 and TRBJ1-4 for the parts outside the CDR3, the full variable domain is EPEVTQTPSHQVTQMGQEVILRCVPISNHLYFYWYRQILGQKVEFLVSFYNNEISEKSEIFDDQFSVERPDGSNFTLKIRSTKLEDSAMYFCASTKRSNEKLFFGSGTQLSVL.

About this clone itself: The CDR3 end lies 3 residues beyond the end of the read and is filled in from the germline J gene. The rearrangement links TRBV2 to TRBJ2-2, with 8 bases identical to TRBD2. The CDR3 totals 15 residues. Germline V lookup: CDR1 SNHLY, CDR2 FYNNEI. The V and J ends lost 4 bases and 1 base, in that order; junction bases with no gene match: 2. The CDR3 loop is CASSASGGNTGELFF. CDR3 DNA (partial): TGTGCCAGCAGTGCGAGCGGGGGGAACACCGGGGAG.

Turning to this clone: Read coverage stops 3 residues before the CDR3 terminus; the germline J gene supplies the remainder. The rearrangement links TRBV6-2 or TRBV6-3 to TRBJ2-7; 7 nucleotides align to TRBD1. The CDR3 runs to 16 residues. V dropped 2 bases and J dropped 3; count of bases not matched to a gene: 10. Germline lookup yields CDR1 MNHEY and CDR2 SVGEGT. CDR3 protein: CASSYQMTGNLYEQYF. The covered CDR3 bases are TGTGCCAGCAGTTACCAAATGACAGGGAATCTCTACGAG.

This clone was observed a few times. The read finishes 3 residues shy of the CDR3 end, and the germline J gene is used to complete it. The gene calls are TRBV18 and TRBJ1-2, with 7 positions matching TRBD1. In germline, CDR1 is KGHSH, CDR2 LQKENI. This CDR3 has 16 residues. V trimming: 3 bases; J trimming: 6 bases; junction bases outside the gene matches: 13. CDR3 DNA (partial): TGTGCCAGCTCACCCGATTTGTCTAGGACAGGACATGGC. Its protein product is CASSPDLSRTGHG. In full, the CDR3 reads CASSPDLSRTGHGYTF.

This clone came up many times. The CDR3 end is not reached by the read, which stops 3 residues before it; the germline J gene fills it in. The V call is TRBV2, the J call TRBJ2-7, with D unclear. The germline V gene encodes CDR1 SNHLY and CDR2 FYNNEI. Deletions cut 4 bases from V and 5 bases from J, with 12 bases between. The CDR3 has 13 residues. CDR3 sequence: CASSALHNHEQYF. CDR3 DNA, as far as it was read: TGTGCCAGCAGTGCCCTCCACAACCACGAG.

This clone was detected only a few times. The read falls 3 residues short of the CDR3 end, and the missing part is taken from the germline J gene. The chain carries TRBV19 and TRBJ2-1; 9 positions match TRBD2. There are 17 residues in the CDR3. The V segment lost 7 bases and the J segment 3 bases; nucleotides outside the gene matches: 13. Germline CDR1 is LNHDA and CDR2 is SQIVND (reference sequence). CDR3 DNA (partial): TGTGCCAGTACCAACATTCGGGCGGGGGGGCGCTACAATGAG. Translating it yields CASTNIRAGGRYNE. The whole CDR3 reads CASTNIRAGGRYNEQFF. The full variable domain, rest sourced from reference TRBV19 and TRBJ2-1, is DGGITQSPKYLFRKEGQNVTLSCEQNLNHDAMYWYRQDPGQGLRLIYYSQIVNDFQKGDIAEGYSVSREKKESFPLTVTSAQKNPTAFYLCASTNIRAGGRYNEQFFGPGTRLTVL.

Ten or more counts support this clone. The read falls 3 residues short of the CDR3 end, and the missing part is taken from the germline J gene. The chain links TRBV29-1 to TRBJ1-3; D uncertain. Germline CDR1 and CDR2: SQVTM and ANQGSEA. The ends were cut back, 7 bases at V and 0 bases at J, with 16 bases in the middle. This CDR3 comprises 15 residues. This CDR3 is CSAEVPTPSGNTIYF. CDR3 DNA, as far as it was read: TGCAGCGCTGAGGTCCCCACTCCCTCTGGAAACACC.

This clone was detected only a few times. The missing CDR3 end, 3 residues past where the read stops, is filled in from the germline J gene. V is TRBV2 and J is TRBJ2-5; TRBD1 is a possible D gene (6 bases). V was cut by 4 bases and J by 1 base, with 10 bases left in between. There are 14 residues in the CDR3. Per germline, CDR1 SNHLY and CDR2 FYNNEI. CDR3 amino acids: CASSVGASQETQYF. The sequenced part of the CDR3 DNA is TGTGCCAGCAGTGTGGGGGCGAGCCAAGAGACC.

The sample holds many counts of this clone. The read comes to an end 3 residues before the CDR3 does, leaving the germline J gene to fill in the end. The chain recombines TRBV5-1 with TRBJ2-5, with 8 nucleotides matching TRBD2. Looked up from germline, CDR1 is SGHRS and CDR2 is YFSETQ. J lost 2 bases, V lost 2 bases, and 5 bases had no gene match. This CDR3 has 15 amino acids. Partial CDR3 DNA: TGCGCCAGCAGCTTTAGCGGGGCCACACAAGAGACC. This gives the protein CASSFSGATQET. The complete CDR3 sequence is CASSFSGATQETQYF.

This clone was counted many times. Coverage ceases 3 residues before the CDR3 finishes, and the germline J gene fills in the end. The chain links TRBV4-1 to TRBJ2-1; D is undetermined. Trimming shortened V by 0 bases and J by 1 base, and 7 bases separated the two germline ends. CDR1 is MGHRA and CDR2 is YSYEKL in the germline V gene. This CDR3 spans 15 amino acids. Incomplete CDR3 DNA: TGCGCCAGCAGCCAAGAAAGGGTATCCTACAATGAG. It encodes CASSQERVSYNE. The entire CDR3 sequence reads CASSQERVSYNEQFF.

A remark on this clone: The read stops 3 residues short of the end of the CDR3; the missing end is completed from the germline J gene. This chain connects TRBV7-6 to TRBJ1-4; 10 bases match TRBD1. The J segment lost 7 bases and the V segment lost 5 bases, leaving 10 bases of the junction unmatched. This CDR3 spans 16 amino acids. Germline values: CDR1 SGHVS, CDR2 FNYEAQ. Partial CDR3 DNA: TGTGCCAGCAGCCGGACAGGGGGAGTGATGGGTGAAAAA. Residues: CASSRTGGVMGEK. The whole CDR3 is CASSRTGGVMGEKLFF.

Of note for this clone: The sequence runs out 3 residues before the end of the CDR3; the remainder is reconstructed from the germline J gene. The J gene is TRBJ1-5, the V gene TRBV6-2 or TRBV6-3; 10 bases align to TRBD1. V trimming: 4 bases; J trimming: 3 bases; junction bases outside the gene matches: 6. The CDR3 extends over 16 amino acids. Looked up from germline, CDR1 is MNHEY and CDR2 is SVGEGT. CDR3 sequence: CASSSAGTGDNQPQHF. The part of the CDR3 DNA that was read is TGTGCCAGCAGTTCAGCCGGGACAGGGGACAATCAGCCC.

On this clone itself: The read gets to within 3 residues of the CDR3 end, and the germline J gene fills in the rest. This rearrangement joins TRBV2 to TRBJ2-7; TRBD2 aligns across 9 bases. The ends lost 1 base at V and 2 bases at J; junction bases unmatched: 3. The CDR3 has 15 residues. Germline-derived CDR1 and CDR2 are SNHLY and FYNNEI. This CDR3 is CASSEVGGGAYEQYF. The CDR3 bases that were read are TGTGCCAGCAGTGAAGTAGGCGGGGGGGCCTACGAG.

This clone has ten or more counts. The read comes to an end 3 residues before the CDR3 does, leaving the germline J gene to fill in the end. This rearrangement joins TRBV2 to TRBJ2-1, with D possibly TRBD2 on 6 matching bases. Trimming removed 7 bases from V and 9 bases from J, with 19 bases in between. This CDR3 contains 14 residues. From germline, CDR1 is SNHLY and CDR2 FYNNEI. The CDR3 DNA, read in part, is TGTGCCAGCACCCCGGGACTCTTCTGGTCTGAG. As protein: CASTPGLFWSE. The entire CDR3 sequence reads CASTPGLFWSEQFF.

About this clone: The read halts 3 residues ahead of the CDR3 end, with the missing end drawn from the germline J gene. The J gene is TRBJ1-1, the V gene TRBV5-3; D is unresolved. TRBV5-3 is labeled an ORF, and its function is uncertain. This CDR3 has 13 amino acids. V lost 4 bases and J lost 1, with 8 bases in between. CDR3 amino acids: CARSLEQNTEAFF. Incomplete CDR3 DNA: TGTGCCAGAAGCCTAGAACAGAACACTGAA.

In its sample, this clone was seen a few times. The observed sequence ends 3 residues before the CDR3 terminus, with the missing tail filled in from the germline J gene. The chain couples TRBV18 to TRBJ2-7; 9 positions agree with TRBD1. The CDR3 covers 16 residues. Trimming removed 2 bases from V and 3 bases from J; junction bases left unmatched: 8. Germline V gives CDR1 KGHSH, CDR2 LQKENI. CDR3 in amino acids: CASSPIIPGQGYEQYF. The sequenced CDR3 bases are TGTGCCAGCTCACCAATCATCCCGGGACAGGGCTACGAG.

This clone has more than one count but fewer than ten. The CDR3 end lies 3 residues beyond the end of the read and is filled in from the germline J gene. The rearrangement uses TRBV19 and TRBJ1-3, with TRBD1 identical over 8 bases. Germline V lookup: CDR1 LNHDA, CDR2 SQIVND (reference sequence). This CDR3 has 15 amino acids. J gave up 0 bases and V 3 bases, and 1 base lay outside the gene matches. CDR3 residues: CASSIGQGSGNTIYF. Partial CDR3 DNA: TGTGCCAGTAGTATCGGACAGGGCTCTGGAAACACC.

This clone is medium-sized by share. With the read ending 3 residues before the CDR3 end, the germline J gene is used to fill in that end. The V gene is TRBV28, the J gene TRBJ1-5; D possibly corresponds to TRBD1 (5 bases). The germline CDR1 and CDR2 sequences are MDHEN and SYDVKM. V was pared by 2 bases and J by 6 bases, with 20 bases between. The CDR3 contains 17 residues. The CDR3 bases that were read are TGTGCCAGCAGTTTAGGGGTAGGGCAGGGATTGGTTCAGCCC. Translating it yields CASSLGVGQGLVQP. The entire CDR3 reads CASSLGVGQGLVQPQHF. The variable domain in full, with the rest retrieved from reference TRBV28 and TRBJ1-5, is DVKVTQSSRYLVKRTGEKVFLECVQDMDHENMFWYRQDPGLGLRLIYFSYDVKMKEKGDIPEGYSVSREKKERFSLILESASTNQTSMYLCASSLGVGQGLVQPQHFGDGTRLSIL.

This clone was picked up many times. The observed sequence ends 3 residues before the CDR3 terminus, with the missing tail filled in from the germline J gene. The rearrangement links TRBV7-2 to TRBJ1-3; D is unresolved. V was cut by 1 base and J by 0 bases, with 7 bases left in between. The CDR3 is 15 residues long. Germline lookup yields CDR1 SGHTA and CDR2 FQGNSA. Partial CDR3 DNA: TGTGCCAGCAGCTTAGGTCCTTTCTCTGGAAACACC. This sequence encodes CASSLGPFSGNT. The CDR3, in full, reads CASSLGPFSGNTIYF.